Listed below are T cell receptor beta chains from one sample, sequenced in a study of preoperative IRX-2 immunotherapy in early breast cancer. TCRdb's copy holds only in-frame clones and misses some; the assay was immunoSEQ multiplex PCR. Of about 98,000 clones in the sample, 86% were seen once. The sequenced sample was tumor tissue, obtained after IRX-2 immunotherapy. The source of these receptors is a human donor with breast cancer. Each CDR3 is given with its conserved first and last residue. Not every row has a clone size; where given, it reads once, few, many or a size class.

TRBJ2-2,-,TRBV11-3,CASSFAGGGTGELFF
TRBJ2-3,-,TRBV5-1,CASSLGVSTDTQYF
TRBJ2-5,-,TRBV19,CASSVRGQETQYF
TRBJ1-6,-,TRBV6-8,CASNQRAFWSPLHF
TRBJ1-1,-,TRBV6-8,CASSLALGAREAFF
TRBJ2-5,-,TRBV7-7,CASSSGQQEETQYF
TRBJ1-4,-,TRBV28,CASSRQGESEKLFF
TRBJ2-7,-,TRBV7-1,CASSRTSTYEQYF
TRBJ1-3,few,TRBV7-8,CASSLGEGNTIYF
TRBJ2-6,once,TRBV15,CATSMSISGANVLTF
TRBJ2-1,-,TRBV19,CASSMGVAGGPNNEQFF
TRBJ2-1,-,TRBV2,CASSLVESSYNEQFF
TRBJ2-7,-,TRBV9,CASSPNLSSYEQYF
TRBJ2-7,-,TRBV19,CASSIEVGTGYHEQYF
TRBJ2-2,-,TRBV19,CASSQLAGGPANTGELFF
TRBJ1-2,-,TRBV6-8,CASSYDLVTSGYTF
TRBJ2-4,-,TRBV7-7,CASSLYGSVVTGIQYF
TRBJ1-2,-,TRBV6-8,CASSPSGGIYGYTF
TRBJ1-2,few,TRBV7-1,CASSLSRDRGYGYTF
TRBJ1-2,once,TRBV18,CASSPEGTGNYGYTF
TRBJ1-2,-,TRBV28,CASSLAPQEEGYTF
TRBJ2-7,-,TRBV19,CASSGGQGNEQYF